This TCR beta chain was recovered during a study of human T cells and chemical hapten exposure. The overall study: Sensitization applied 2% DPC to about 2 cm by about 2 cm of upper inner arm skin.

Indicated time point: pre-sensitization, week 0. This sample's treatment: therapeutic diphenylcyclopropenone sensitization with weekly scalp DPC. One entry per CDR3 protein results from TCRdb running MiXCR on the RACE reads. The table includes 280,000 or so distinct CDR3 sequences, over 7.5% detected once. The CDR3 loop spans 17 amino acids. This TCR derives from a man younger than 30 with alopecia areata. Some clones in this sample may be carry-over from other donors' samples. V usage is TRBV21-1 and J usage is TRBJ2-7; TRBD1 was called by the table and not checked on the DNA. TRBV21-1 is a known pseudogene. The starting material was whole blood, obtained in connection with sensitization to the hapten diphenylcyclopropenone (DPC). The chain's CDR3 is CASTWGRTLMSSYEQYV. CDR3 nucleotides: TGTGCCAGCACCTGGGGGCGGACCCTCATGAGCTCCTACGAGCAGTACGTC.